The T cell receptor (beta chain) under discussion was sequenced for a study of OX40 agonist ivuxolimab in advanced cancers. The CDR3 totals 18 residues. V was shortened by 4 bases and J by 5 bases, with 24 bases between the two germline ends. Profiling relied on immunoSEQ multiplex PCR, and the TCRdb table lists in-frame clones only, not all of them. Of around 14,000 clones listed, roughly 77% were seen once; the top ten hold less than 40%. The chain employs TRBV23-1 and TRBJ2-1, with no clear D. TRBV23-1 is known as an ORF, though its function is uncertain. The specimen comprised CD4+ or CD8+ T cells sorted from blood, sampled in a trial of the OX40 agonist ivuxolimab. This receptor was taken from an adult with an advanced solid tumor such as melanoma, head and neck, liver or kidney cancer. This chain's CDR3 is CASSPPMGNDNWDNEQFF. The CDR3 DNA is TGCGCCAGCAGTCCACCAATGGGGAACGATAACTGGGACAATGAGCAGTTCTTC.